The following is a TCR beta chain sequence with its context. The protocol was immunoSEQ multiplex PCR, while the TCRdb copy is restricted to in-frame clones and leaves out a portion. Among some 17,000 clones listed, roughly 89% were seen once. The data were taken from a study of OX40 agonist ivuxolimab in advanced cancers. Across the whole study: Ivuxolimab, which is an agonistic anti-OX40 (CD134) antibody, was administered to the patients.

V lost 5 bases and J 6 bases, leaving 8 bases between the germline ends. CDR1 and CDR2 from the germline V gene are LNHDA and SQIVND (reference sequence). CDR3 length: 11 amino acids. V usage is TRBV19 and J usage is TRBJ2-7, with D possibly being TRBD2 (6 bases). The sample was CD4+ or CD8+ T cells sorted from blood, taken in a trial of the OX40 agonist ivuxolimab. The receptor was isolated from an adult with an advanced solid tumor such as melanoma, head and neck, liver or kidney cancer. As DNA, the CDR3 is TGTGCCAGTAGTTCCGGGAGCGAGCAGTACTTC. It codes for CASSSGSEQYF.